This TCR beta chain is drawn from a study of T cells in Graves' hyperthyroidism and ophthalmopathy. Study background: Peripheral blood was collected at initial diagnosis, before any treatment. Overall study findings and caveats: Within blood appeared most thyroid clonotypes that had expanded above 0.001.

TCR beta CDR3 region amplification was performed from RNA transcripts. Using the HTBI primer set, a first-round RT-PCR was run on the TCR CDR3. TCRdb fed the multiplex PCR reads into MiXCR, producing one record per CDR3 protein. This table has some 550,000 distinct CDR3 sequences, less than 25% appearing once. Absence of ophthalmopathy progression within 18 months defined stable Graves' hyperthyroidism. Exclusion criteria comprised uncontrolled infection, other autoimmune disease, pregnancy or lactation. This clonotype was seen at least ten times. What it recognizes is unknown. CDR3 length: 13 amino acids. Germline V lookup: CDR1 SGHTA, CDR2 FQGNSA. The trim removed 10 bases at V and 8 bases at J, leaving 10 bases unmatched.

This chain links TRBV7-2 with TRBJ1-2; 10 nucleotides agree with TRBD1. Sequencing input: blood. The sequence was collected from a young man with Graves' hyperthyroidism. This CDR3 reads CATTLGQGRGYTF. The CDR3 DNA sequence: TGTGCCACCACCCTGGGACAGGGGAGAGGCTACACCTTC.